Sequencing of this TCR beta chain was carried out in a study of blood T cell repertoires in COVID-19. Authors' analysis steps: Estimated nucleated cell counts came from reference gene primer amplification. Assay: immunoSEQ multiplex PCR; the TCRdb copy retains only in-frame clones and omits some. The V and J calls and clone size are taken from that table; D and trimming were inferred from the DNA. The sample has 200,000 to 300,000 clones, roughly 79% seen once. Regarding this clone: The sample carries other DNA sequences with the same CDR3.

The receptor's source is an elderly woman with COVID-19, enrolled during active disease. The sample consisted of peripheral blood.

The CDR3 region has the DNA TGCGCCAGCAGCTTGGATGGACAGGGGGCCACTGAAGCTTTCTTT. Its translation is CASSLDGQGATEAFF. This chain joins TRBV5-1 and TRBJ1-1; TRBD1 aligns across 11 bases. CDR1 is SGHRS and CDR2 is YFSETQ in the germline V gene. The CDR3 totals 15 residues. The V and J ends lost 0 bases and 4 bases, in that order; junction bases with no gene match: 2.